This T cell receptor beta chain was sequenced for a study of control samples from healthy donors and cancer patients. The protocol was immunoSEQ multiplex PCR, while the TCRdb copy is restricted to in-frame clones and leaves out a portion. The profile shows 75,000 to 100,000 clones, more than 85% of them singletons. Germline V lookup: CDR1 KGHSH, CDR2 LQKENI. V was pared by 1 base and J by 4 bases, with 8 bases between. The CDR3 spans 15 residues. The chain joins TRBV18 to TRBJ1-6; D gene ambiguous. The sequencing input was blood. The source of this sequence is a woman aged 45-59 years in good health. The CDR3 loop is CASSPRVGYNSPLHF. CDR3 sequence (DNA): TGTGCCAGCTCACCACGGGTGGGGTATAATTCACCCCTCCACTTT.